The T cell receptor (beta chain) described here comes from a study of T cell repertoires in aging, cancer and after chemotherapy. As for the study in general: Over several months to years, re-sampled healthy donor repertoires clearly shared clones. Roughly 9.3 million TCR reads made up the full dataset.

Rearranged V-D-J TRB sequences were amplified with a mixed TRB-A/B primer pool. Each CDR3 protein is one row after TCRdb ran MiXCR on the multiplex PCR reads. The sample carries about 8,700 distinct CDR3 sequences, over 30% recorded once. This clonotype has a handful of counts. TCR beta rearrangements were amplified from peripheral blood genomic DNA. This sequence originates from a human donor in good health. Source material: blood.

CDR3 in amino acids: CSARGTSNDEQYF. CDR3 coding DNA: TGCAGTGCTAGGGGGACTAGTAATGACGAGCAGTACTTC. The chain combines TRBV20-1 with TRBJ2-7, with 8 bases aligning to TRBD2. CDR3 length: 13 residues. After removal of 3 bases from V and 5 bases from J, the junction contained 6 bases not matched to a gene. In germline, CDR1 is DFQATT, CDR2 SNEGSKA (reference sequence).